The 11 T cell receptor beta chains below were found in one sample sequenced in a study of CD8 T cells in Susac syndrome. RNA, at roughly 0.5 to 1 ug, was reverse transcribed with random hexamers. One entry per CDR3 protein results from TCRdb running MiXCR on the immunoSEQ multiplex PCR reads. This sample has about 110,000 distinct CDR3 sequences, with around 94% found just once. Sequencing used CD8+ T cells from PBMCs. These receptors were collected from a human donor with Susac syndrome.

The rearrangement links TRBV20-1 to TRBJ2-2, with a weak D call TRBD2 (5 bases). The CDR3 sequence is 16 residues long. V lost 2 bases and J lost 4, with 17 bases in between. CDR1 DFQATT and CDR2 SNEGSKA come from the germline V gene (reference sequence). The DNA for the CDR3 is TGCAGTGCTAGACCTCCTCGGAACGAGGGCACCGGGGAGCTGTTTTTT. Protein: CSARPPRNEGTGELFF.

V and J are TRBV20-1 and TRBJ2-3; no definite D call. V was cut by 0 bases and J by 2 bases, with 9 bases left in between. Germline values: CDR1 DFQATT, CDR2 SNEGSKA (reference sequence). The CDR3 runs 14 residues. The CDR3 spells CSARDPTYTDTQYF. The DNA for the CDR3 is TGCAGTGCTAGAGATCCTACTTACACAGATACGCAGTATTTT.

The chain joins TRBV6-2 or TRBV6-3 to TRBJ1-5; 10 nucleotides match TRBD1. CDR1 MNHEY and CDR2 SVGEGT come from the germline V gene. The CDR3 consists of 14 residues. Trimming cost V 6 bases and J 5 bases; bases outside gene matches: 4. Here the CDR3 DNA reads TGTGCCAGCAGCCCTGACAGGGGGCATCAGCCCCAGCATTTT. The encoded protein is CASSPDRGHQPQHF.

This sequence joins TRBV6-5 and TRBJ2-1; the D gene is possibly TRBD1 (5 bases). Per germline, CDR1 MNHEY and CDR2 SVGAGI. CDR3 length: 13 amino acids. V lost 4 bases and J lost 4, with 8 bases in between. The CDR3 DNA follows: TGTGCCAGCAGTTGGGGCCCTTACAATGAGCAGTTCTTC. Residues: CASSWGPYNEQFF.

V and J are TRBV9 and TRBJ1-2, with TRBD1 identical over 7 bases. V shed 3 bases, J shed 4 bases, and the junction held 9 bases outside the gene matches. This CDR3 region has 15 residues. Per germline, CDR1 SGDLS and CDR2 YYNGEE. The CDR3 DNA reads TGTGCCAGCAGCGACACAGGGGAAGCTCCCTATGGCTACACCTTC. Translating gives CASSDTGEAPYGYTF.

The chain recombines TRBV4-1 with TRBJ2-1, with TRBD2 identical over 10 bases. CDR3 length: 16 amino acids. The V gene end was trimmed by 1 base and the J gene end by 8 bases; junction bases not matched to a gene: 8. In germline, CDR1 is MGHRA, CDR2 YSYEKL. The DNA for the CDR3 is TGCGCCAGCAGCCAAGCCGGGACTAGCGTTCCCCATGAGCAGTTCTTC. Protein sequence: CASSQAGTSVPHEQFF.

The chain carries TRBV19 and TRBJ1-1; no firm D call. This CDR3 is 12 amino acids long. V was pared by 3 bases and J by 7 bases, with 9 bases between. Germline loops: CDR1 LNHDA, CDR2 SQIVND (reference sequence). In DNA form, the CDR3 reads TGTGCCAGTAGTATGGCACACCTTGAAGCTTTCTTT. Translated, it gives CASSMAHLEAFF.

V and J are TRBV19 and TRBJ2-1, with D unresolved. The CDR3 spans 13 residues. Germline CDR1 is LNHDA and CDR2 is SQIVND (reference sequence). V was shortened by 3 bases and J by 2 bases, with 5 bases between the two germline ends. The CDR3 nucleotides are TGTGCCAGTAGTATGGGTACCTACAATGAGCAGTTCTTC. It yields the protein CASSMGTYNEQFF.

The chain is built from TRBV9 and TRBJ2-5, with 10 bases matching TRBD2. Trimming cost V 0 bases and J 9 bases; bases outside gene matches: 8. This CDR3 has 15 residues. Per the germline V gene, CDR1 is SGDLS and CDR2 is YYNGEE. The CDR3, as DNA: TGTGCCAGCAGCGTAGTGGAGGCTAGCGGGGGCCCCCAGTACTTC. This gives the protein CASSVVEASGGPQYF. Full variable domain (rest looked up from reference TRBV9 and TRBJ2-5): DSGVTQTPKHLITATGQRVTLRCSPRSGDLSVYWYQQSLDQGLQFLIQYYNGEERAKGNILERFSAQQFPDLHSELNLSSLELGDSALYFCASSVVEASGGPQYFGPGTRLLVL.

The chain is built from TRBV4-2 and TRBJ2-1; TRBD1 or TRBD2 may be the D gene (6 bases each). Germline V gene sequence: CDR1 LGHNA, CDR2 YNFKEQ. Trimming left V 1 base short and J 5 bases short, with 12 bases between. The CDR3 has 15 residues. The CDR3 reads CASSQVPGANNEQFF. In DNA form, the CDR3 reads TGTGCCAGCAGCCAAGTCCCGGGGGCTAACAATGAGCAGTTCTTC.

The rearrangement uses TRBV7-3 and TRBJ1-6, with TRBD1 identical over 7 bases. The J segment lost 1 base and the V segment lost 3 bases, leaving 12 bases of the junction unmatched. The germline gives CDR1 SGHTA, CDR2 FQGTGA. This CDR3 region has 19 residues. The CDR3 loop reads CASSLRGQALRSYNSPLHF. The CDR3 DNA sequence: TGTGCCAGCAGCTTGAGAGGACAGGCCCTAAGGTCCTATAATTCACCCCTCCACTTT.